This T cell receptor (beta chain) was found in a study of T cells in Graves' hyperthyroidism and ophthalmopathy. Newly diagnosed hyperthyroidism, duration under 2 months, in patients aged 18 to 65. Patients having uncontrolled infection, another autoimmune disease, pregnancy or lactation were not included. This clonotype is a singleton in its sample. Its cognate antigen is unknown. What was amplified from RNA transcripts were TCR beta CDR3 regions. The HTBI set primed first-round TCR CDR3 RT-PCR. TCRdb passed the multiplex PCR reads through MiXCR, listing each CDR3 protein once. The sample carries around 620,000 distinct CDR3 sequences, roughly 16% recorded once. Points from the study as a whole: Blood also showed most of the thyroid clonotypes that were expanded above 0.001.

The TCR sequence derives from a woman under 40 with Graves' hyperthyroidism. Source material: blood.

CDR3 sequence (DNA): TGTGCCAGCAGCTCTGGACTAGCGGGAGAGCACGAGCAGTACTTC. This gives the protein CASSSGLAGEHEQYF. The chain combines TRBV2 with TRBJ2-7, with 13 bases lining up with TRBD2. The CDR3 covers 15 residues. J gave up 5 bases and V 6 bases, and 7 bases lay outside the gene matches. Germline CDR1 and CDR2: SNHLY and FYNNEI.